The rows below give T cell receptor beta chains drawn from one sample of a study of blood T cell repertoires in COVID-19. Profiled with immunoSEQ multiplex PCR; TCRdb holds only in-frame clones, not every one. The sample carries about 270,000 clones, roughly nine tenths recorded once. The sequenced sample consisted of peripheral blood. These receptors all come from a man aged 55 to 70 who had recovered from COVID-19. CDR3s include the opening cysteine and the closing phenylalanine or tryptophan. Fields, in order: clone size, J gene, D gene, V gene, CDR3 DNA, CDR3 protein. D genes are given only for firm matches. Clone size is not always given. Where it is, it says once, few, many or a class for expanded clones.

>-|TRBJ2-7|TRBD1|TRBV5-4
TGTGCCAGCAGCAACCGGGACAGCAGTCGAGAGCAGTACTTC
CASSNRDSSREQYF
>-|TRBJ1-2|TRBD1|TRBV6-2/TRBV6-3
TGTGCCAGCAGCTCCGGGACAGGGTCCCTCTGGACCTTC
CASSSGTGSLWTF
>-|TRBJ2-3|TRBD2|TRBV9
TGTGCCAGCAGCCCGGGACTAGCGGGGGCCAACACAGATACGCAGTATTTT
CASSPGLAGANTDTQYF
>-|TRBJ2-3|TRBD2|TRBV10-1
TGCGCCAGCAGTGAGTCCCCGGGAGGACCCACAGATACGCAGTATTTT
CASSESPGGPTDTQYF
>many|TRBJ2-3|-|TRBV6-2/TRBV6-3
TGTGCCAGCAGTTATGGCGGGACTTACACAGATACGCAGTATTTT
CASSYGGTYTDTQYF
>-|TRBJ2-2|-|TRBV6-5
TGTGCCAGCAGTTACTGGGACTCACTCGTCACCGGGGAGCTGTTTTTT
CASSYWDSLVTGELFF
>-|TRBJ1-2|-|TRBV29-1
TGCAGCGTTGATAAGGGGCAAAGGGACTATGGCTACACCTTC
CSVDKGQRDYGYTF
>once|TRBJ2-3|-|TRBV9
TGTGCCAGCAGCGGTACTGTGGGACTTCACACAGATACGCAGTATTTT
CASSGTVGLHTDTQYF
>-|TRBJ2-3|-|TRBV5-6
TGTGCCAGCAGCGGCCCGGATACGCAGTATTTT
CASSGPDTQYF
>-|TRBJ1-4|-|TRBV18
TGTGCCAGCTCCCTCGACAGTATAATAGAAAAACTGTTTTTT
CASSLDSIIEKLFF
>-|TRBJ1-2|-|TRBV6-5
TGTGCCAGCAGGGTGACATTTGTCTATGGCTACACCTTC
CASRVTFVYGYTF
>-|TRBJ1-1|-|TRBV5-1
TGCGCCAGCAGCTTGGCCGGAGAGAACACTGAAGCTTTCTTT
CASSLAGENTEAFF
>-|TRBJ2-3|TRBD2|TRBV7-2
TGTGCCAGCAGATCGCTAGCGGGGGGGCCAGATACGCAGTATTTT
CASRSLAGGPDTQYF
>-|TRBJ2-7|-|TRBV25-1
TGTGCCAGCAGTGCAAATTACGAGCAGTACTTC
CASSANYEQYF
>-|TRBJ2-3|-|TRBV7-2
TGTGCCAGCAGCTCCCCCCCAGGGTTAAGCACAGATACGCAGTATTTT
CASSSPPGLSTDTQYF
>-|TRBJ1-4|-|TRBV15
TGTGCCACCAGCAGAGATCAGAATGAAAAACTGTTTTTT
CATSRDQNEKLFF
>-|TRBJ1-3|TRBD1|TRBV3-1/TRBV3-2
TGTGCCAGCAGCCCCAGTCTAGGGGGCCCGACCCGATTT
CASSPSLGGPTRF
>-|TRBJ2-5|-|TRBV5-1
TGCGCCAGCAGCCCGGACGGGGGGCGCCTCCAAGGGACCCAGTACTTC
CASSPDGGRLQGTQYF
>-|TRBJ1-1|-|TRBV6-5
TGTGCCAGCAGAAGGACAGCCTCGAACACTGAAGCTTTCTTT
CASRRTASNTEAFF
>-|TRBJ2-1|-|TRBV24-1
TGTGCCACCAGTGATAGGAGCGGGGACACCTACAATGAGCAGTTCTTC
CATSDRSGDTYNEQFF
>-|TRBJ1-2|-|TRBV7-2
TGTGCCAGCAGCCCGCGATCTGATGGCTACACCTTC
CASSPRSDGYTF
>-|TRBJ1-1|-|TRBV5-1
TGCGCCAGCAGCTCCGGGTCTCTCTCTATGAACACTGAAGCTTTCTTT
CASSSGSLSMNTEAFF
>-|TRBJ1-2|-|TRBV9
TGTGCCAGCAGCGCCGGGGGACTCTATGGCTACACCTTC
CASSAGGLYGYTF